This TCR beta chain is from a study of CD8+ T cells in alopecia areata. RNA was isolated and reverse transcribed to cDNA, the sequencing template. TCRdb keeps only in-frame clones here, not all; method: immunoSEQ multiplex PCR. The sample lists about 64,000 clones, under 60% occurring once. Germline CDR1 KGHSH, CDR2 LQKENI. CDR3 length equals 16 residues. Trimming pared 6 bases from V and 0 bases from J, leaving 18 bases between. Treatment reported: oral pan-JAK inhibitor, 5-10 mg twice daily. The sample in question was CD8+ T cells sorted from blood, obtained at approximately week 36, from a patient treated with tofacitinib. The J gene is TRBJ2-7, the V gene TRBV18; D perhaps matches TRBD2 (6 bases). The sequence was obtained from a human donor with alopecia areata. The CDR3 loop is CASSLSPSAHSYEQYF. The CDR3 bases are TGTGCCAGCTCTCTCTCTCCTAGCGCCCACTCCTACGAGCAGTACTTC.